Below are 5 T cell receptor beta chains sequenced from a single sample in a study of blood T cell repertoires in COVID-19. Clones were sequenced by immunoSEQ multiplex PCR, and TCRdb holds only the in-frame ones, with some missing. The sample shows approximately 360,000 clones, roughly 90% of them seen only once. The source material was PBMCs or T cells enriched from blood (not recorded which). The receptors were sampled from a woman in her twenties or thirties with acute COVID-19.

This chain links TRBV27 with TRBJ2-3; 12 bases are a match to TRBD2. Germline CDR1 MNHEY, CDR2 SMNVEV (reference sequence). The J segment lost 2 bases and the V segment lost 7 bases, leaving 4 bases of the junction unmatched. This CDR3 region has 15 residues. CDR3 DNA sequence: TGTGCCAGCACCCGACTAGCGGGGGTCACAGATACGCAGTATTTT. Its protein is CASTRLAGVTDTQYF.

The chain links TRBV6-2 or TRBV6-3 to TRBJ1-2; no firm D call. The CDR3 covers 14 residues. The germline V gene has CDR1 MNHEY and CDR2 SVGEGT. Trimming took off 5 bases at V and 0 bases at J, with 10 bases between the two ends. The DNA for the CDR3 is TGTGCCAGCAGTCAGAGCGGTTCTAACTATGGCTACACCTTC. This encodes CASSQSGSNYGYTF.

The chain joins TRBV11-1 to TRBJ2-1, with TRBD2 matching over 7 bases. Looked up from germline, CDR1 is SGHAT and CDR2 is FQDESV (reference sequence). The CDR3 totals 14 residues. The ends lost 7 bases at V and 4 bases at J; junction bases unmatched: 7. CDR3 in DNA: TGTGCCAGCACCAGCGGGGCCAGTTACAATGAGCAGTTCTTC. Protein sequence: CASTSGASYNEQFF.

The V and J genes are TRBV7-2 and TRBJ2-1, with 8 bases that match TRBD2. CDR1 and CDR2 (germline): SGHTA, FQGNSA. Germline trimming cut 10 bases from V and 4 bases from J; bases unmatched to any gene: 12. This CDR3 has 15 amino acids. This chain's CDR3 is CATQISAGVYNEQFF. The CDR3 DNA reads as TGTGCCACCCAGATCTCAGCGGGGGTTTACAATGAGCAGTTCTTC.

The chain carries TRBV19 and TRBJ1-1; D ambiguous. V lost 3 bases and J 3 bases, leaving 17 bases between the germline ends. Germline CDR1 and CDR2: LNHDA and SQIVND (reference sequence). This CDR3 region has 16 residues. CDR3 in amino acids: CASSILRGGADTEAFF. The CDR3 nucleotides read TGTGCCAGTAGTATCCTTCGGGGTGGCGCCGACACTGAAGCTTTCTTT.